This is a list of T cell receptor beta chains from one sample in a study of identical twins. TCRdb reanalysed the 5' RACE reads using MiXCR and keeps one entry per CDR3 protein. This table holds about 100,000 distinct CDR3 sequences, about 5.6% found once. The sample comprised memory T cells sorted from blood. These receptors came from a woman in her fifties or sixties in good health. Each CDR3 is given with its conserved first and last residue. The D gene is left open where the match is weak. Clone size appears in some rows only: once, few, many, or a class for an expanded clone.

few	TRBV6-5	-	TRBJ2-3	TGTGCCAGCGGGCTAGCTGCTAGCACAGATACGCAGTATTTT	CASGLAASTDTQYF
many	TRBV2	TRBD2	TRBJ2-1	TGTGCCAGCGGACTGTTAGCGGGAAGGGAGCAGTTCTTC	CASGLLAGREQFF
many	TRBV10-3	TRBD2	TRBJ2-7	TGTGCCATCAGTATGCGGGAGGGCCGCAACGAGCAGTACTTC	CAISMREGRNEQYF
few	TRBV7-8	TRBD1	TRBJ2-4	TGTGCCAGCAGCCCGGACAGGTCCTTACGGAGAACGAATATAGCCAAAAACATTCAGTACTTC	CASSPDRSLRRTNIAKNIQYF
many	TRBV27	-	TRBJ1-5	TGTGCCAGCAGTTTCCTCGATAGCAATCAGCCCCAGCATTTT	CASSFLDSNQPQHF
many	TRBV3-1	-	TRBJ1-2	TGTGCCAGCAGCCAAGAGTCCTCCTTTGGCTACACCTTC	CASSQESSFGYTF
many	TRBV12-3/TRBV12-4	-	TRBJ1-5	TGTGCCAGCAGTTTGGCAGGGGACAATCAGCCCCAGCATTTT	CASSLAGDNQPQHF
many	TRBV20-1	TRBD2	TRBJ2-1	TGCAGTGCTAGACTAGCGGGGGACTACAATGAGCAGTTCTTC	CSARLAGDYNEQFF
many	TRBV2	TRBD2	TRBJ2-1	TGTGCCAGCAGCAGCGGGGTAAATGAGCAGTTCTTC	CASSSGVNEQFF
many	TRBV15	TRBD2	TRBJ2-1	TGTGCCACCAGGGGGACTAGCGGGGACAATGAGCAGTTCTTC	CATRGTSGDNEQFF
-	TRBV19	-	TRBJ2-7	TGTGCCAGCGCCAGTATCGGCGGGGCCTCCTACGAGCAGTACTTC	CASASIGGASYEQYF
many	TRBV11-2	TRBD1	TRBJ2-3	TGTGCCAGCAGCTTAGGACAGGGGCCCATCACGCAGTATTTT	CASSLGQGPITQYF
many	TRBV7-8	TRBD2	TRBJ2-1	TGTGCCAGCAGCTTAGAGTCTAGCGGGATCGATGAGCAGTTCTTC	CASSLESSGIDEQFF
-	TRBV18	-	TRBJ2-1	TGTGCCAGCGATGCGGGACCTTCCTCCTACAATGAGCAGTTCTTC	CASDAGPSSYNEQFF
-	TRBV20-1	TRBD1	TRBJ1-2	TGCAGTGCTATGGGACAGGACAACTATGGCTACACCTTC	CSAMGQDNYGYTF
many	TRBV4-2	TRBD2	TRBJ2-1	TGTGCCAGCAGCCAAGGTTCGGGGGGGACCTACAATGAGCAGTTCTTC	CASSQGSGGTYNEQFF
many	TRBV12-3/TRBV12-4	-	TRBJ1-4	TGTGCCAGCAGGGGACACAATAATGAAAAACTGTTTTTT	CASRGHNNEKLFF
many	TRBV7-9	TRBD2	TRBJ2-2	TGTGCCAGCAGCTTAGAGGAAGCGGGAGCCGGGGAGCTGTTTTTT	CASSLEEAGAGELFF
many	TRBV12-3/TRBV12-4	TRBD1	TRBJ1-1	TGTGCCAGCAGCCCGGACAGGGGCTGGGCTTTCTTT	CASSPDRGWAFF
few	TRBV15	TRBD1	TRBJ2-3	TGTGCCACCCAAGGGACAGATCTACTCGGTGGCCTCACAGATACGCAGTATTTT	CATQGTDLLGGLTDTQYF
many	TRBV3-1	-	TRBJ1-6	TGTGCCAGCAGCCCCTTGGACGGCCAGAATTCACCCCTCCACTTT	CASSPLDGQNSPLHF
few	TRBV3-1	-	TRBJ1-2	TGTGCCAGCAGCCAAAATCAGGGACCGTCCTATGGCTACACCTTC	CASSQNQGPSYGYTF
many	TRBV20-1	TRBD2	TRBJ2-3	TGCAGTGCTTCACCCCTGACTAGCGGGAGCGCAGATACGCAGTATTTT	CSASPLTSGSADTQYF
many	TRBV20-1	TRBD2	TRBJ2-3	TGCAGTGCGCGGGAGGGGTTGGGACTAAGGAGCACAGATACGCAGTATTTT	CSAREGLGLRSTDTQYF
many	TRBV9	-	TRBJ2-5	TGTGCCAGCAGCGGAGGGGTTGGTGGGTCAGGAGAGACCCAGTACTTC	CASSGGVGGSGETQYF
many	TRBV5-1	TRBD2	TRBJ2-5	TGCGCCAGCAGCTACTCGAGCGGGAGCGGGGAGACCCAGTACTTC	CASSYSSGSGETQYF
few	TRBV5-1	TRBD2	TRBJ2-3	TGCGCCAGCAGCGTAACCCTAGCGGGAGGTACAGATACGCAGTATTTT	CASSVTLAGGTDTQYF
many	TRBV20-1	-	TRBJ2-3	TGCAGTGCCCCAAAAGCGAGAGGGGCAGATACGCAGTATTTT	CSAPKARGADTQYF
many	TRBV29-1	TRBD2	TRBJ2-7	TGCAGCGTTGAAGGACTAGCGGGAGACGACGAGCAGTACTTC	CSVEGLAGDDEQYF
many	TRBV4-1	-	TRBJ2-1	TGCGCCAGCAGCCAAAACATCGCGGTCTCCTACAATGAGCAGTTCTTC	CASSQNIAVSYNEQFF
-	TRBV19	-	TRBJ1-1	TGTGCCAGTAGCCTTTCGCTGAACATGAACACTGAAGCTTTCTTT	CASSLSLNMNTEAFF
many	TRBV3-1	-	TRBJ2-1	TGTGCCAGCAGCCAAGTACGGGGGGAGCAGTTCTTC	CASSQVRGEQFF
many	TRBV10-3	-	TRBJ2-5	TGTGCCATCAAGGCTGACTCAAGAGAGACCCAGTACTTC	CAIKADSRETQYF
many	TRBV2	-	TRBJ2-1	TGTGCCAGTAAGGGGGCGGGAGCCTACAATGAGCAGTTCTTC	CASKGAGAYNEQFF